Shown below are 8 T cell receptor beta chains from a single sample sequenced in a study of cytomegalovirus exposure and HLA in healthy donors. This PCR relied on a set of 60 Vbeta primers and 13 Jbeta primers. The protocol was immunoSEQ multiplex PCR, while the TCRdb copy is restricted to in-frame clones and leaves out a portion. Of more than 95,000 clones listed, 76% were seen once; the top ten hold 10%. What was sequenced was PBMCs. All receptors come from a woman between 18 and 30 years old in good health and CMV-seropositive.

This sequence joins TRBV5-1 and TRBJ2-1, with 10 bases lining up with TRBD2. The CDR3 contains 17 residues. Trimming cost V 0 bases and J 5 bases; bases outside gene matches: 8. The germline CDR1 and CDR2 sequences are SGHRS and YFSETQ. The DNA of the CDR3 is TGCGCCAGCAGCTTGGCCACGACTAGCGGGTCCAACAATGAGCAGTTCTTC. It codes for CASSLATTSGSNNEQFF.

The chain links TRBV7-2 to TRBJ2-7, with 15 positions matching TRBD2. Trimming cost V 2 bases and J 2 bases; bases outside gene matches: 4. The germline V gene encodes CDR1 SGHTA and CDR2 FQGNSA. This CDR3 comprises 17 residues. In nucleotides, the CDR3 is TGTGCCAGCAGCTTAAGGACTAGCGGGAGGGCCCCCTACGAGCAGTACTTC. Translated: CASSLRTSGRAPYEQYF. Supplemented by reference TRBV7-2 and TRBJ2-7, the full variable domain reads GAGVSQSPSNKVTEKGKDVELRCDPISGHTALYWYRQSLGQGLEFLIYFQGNSAPDKSGLPSDRFSAERTGGSVSTLTIQRTQQEDSAVYLCASSLRTSGRAPYEQYFGPGTRLTVT.

Note on this clone: The junction does not match germline at one end; this may be a read error. V is TRBV7-2 and J is TRBJ2-3; tentative D call: TRBD2 (6 bases). This CDR3 region has 12 residues. CDR1 SGHTA and CDR2 FQGNSA come from the germline V gene. The CDR3 nucleotides read TGTGCCAGCACCTCACGGGGGAAACCCGACCTTTTT. Encoded protein: CASTSRGKPDLF.

This clone was seen only a few times. V usage is TRBV19 and J usage is TRBJ2-7, with 9 positions matching TRBD2. The CDR3 contains 15 residues. Trimming took 7 bases from V and 3 from J; bases not matched to a gene: 10. CDR1 is LNHDA and CDR2 is SQIVND in the germline V gene (reference sequence). DNA for the CDR3: TGTGCCAGTACGGCGCGGGAGGGGTTTAACTACGAGCAGTACTTC. It encodes CASTAREGFNYEQYF.

This clone occurred a few times. In nucleotides, the CDR3 is TGCGCCAGCAGCCCCGGACTAGCGGAATACGAGCAGTACTTC. Amino acids: CASSPGLAEYEQYF. The V and J genes are TRBV10-2 and TRBJ2-7, with TRBD2 matching over 10 bases. The J segment lost 4 bases and the V segment lost 6 bases, leaving 6 bases of the junction unmatched. The CDR3 is 14 residues long. The germline CDR1 and CDR2 sequences are WSHSY and SAAADI.

This sequence joins TRBV11-2 and TRBJ2-1; the D gene is possibly TRBD2 (7 bases). This CDR3 has 15 residues. In germline, CDR1 is SGHAT, CDR2 FQNNGV. V lost 1 base and J lost 2, with 9 bases in between. CDR3 nucleotide sequence: TGTGCCAGCAGCTTAGGAGGGGGGGCCTACAATGAGCAGTTCTTC. Its protein product is CASSLGGGAYNEQFF.

This clone was seen once. This chain joins TRBV19 and TRBJ1-2, with D unresolved. The CDR3 length is 11 residues. The V gene lost 6 bases and the J gene lost 2 bases, with 4 bases spanning the gap. CDR1 LNHDA and CDR2 SQIVND come from the germline V gene (reference sequence). In nucleotides, the CDR3 is TGTGCCAGTAGACTGAACTATGGCTACACCTTC. Its translation is CASRLNYGYTF. Full variable domain (rest looked up from reference TRBV19 and TRBJ1-2): DGGITQSPKYLFRKEGQNVTLSCEQNLNHDAMYWYRQDPGQGLRLIYYSQIVNDFQKGDIAEGYSVSREKKESFPLTVTSAQKNPTAFYLCASRLNYGYTFGSGTRLTVV.

This chain connects TRBV7-9 to TRBJ2-1; D gene uncertain. This CDR3 contains 15 residues. CDR1 is SEHNR and CDR2 is FQNEAQ in the germline V gene (reference sequence). Trimming took 6 bases from V and 8 from J, leaving 20 bases between them. CDR3 in amino acids: CASSSGATLSDEQFF. CDR3 DNA: TGTGCCAGCAGTTCCGGTGCTACCCTTTCCGATGAGCAGTTCTTC.